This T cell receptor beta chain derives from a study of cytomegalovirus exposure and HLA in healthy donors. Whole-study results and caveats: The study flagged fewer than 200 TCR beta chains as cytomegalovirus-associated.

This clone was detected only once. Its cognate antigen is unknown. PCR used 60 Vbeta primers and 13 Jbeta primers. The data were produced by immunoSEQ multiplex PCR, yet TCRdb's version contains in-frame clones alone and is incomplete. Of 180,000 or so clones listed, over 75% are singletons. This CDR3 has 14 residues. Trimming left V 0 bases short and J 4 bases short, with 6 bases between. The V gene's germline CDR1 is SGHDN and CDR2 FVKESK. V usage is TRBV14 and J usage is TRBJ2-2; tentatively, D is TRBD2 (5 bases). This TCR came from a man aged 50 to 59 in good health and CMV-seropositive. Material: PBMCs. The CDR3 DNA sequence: TGTGCCAGCAGCCAAGATCGGGGCACCGGGGAGCTGTTTTTT. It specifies CASSQDRGTGELFF.